This T cell receptor beta chain originates from a study of beta chain features in type 1 diabetes. Study-level findings and limits: The question of HLA type influencing TCRB rearrangement was one that remained unresolved here. Patients' naive, central memory and regulatory TCRB repertoires appeared more alike than those of healthy donors. For Type 1 diabetes patients, all four CD4+ subsets carried TCRB CDR3s that were moderately but significantly shorter. In type 1 diabetes patients, VDJ junctions had fewer insertions; deletions at these junctions were more frequent.

Germline loops: CDR1 SGDLS, CDR2 YYNGEE. V lost 3 bases, J lost 4 bases, and 9 bases stayed unmatched. The CDR3 sequence is 15 residues long. Points on this clone: Its antigen is currently unknown.

The entirety of the isolated RNA underwent reverse transcription, so expressed TCRB transcripts were sequenced. The protocol was immunoSEQ multiplex PCR, while the TCRdb copy is restricted to in-frame clones and leaves out a portion. The sample yields roughly 150,000 clones, about 9% seen once. Via CD45RO/CCR7/CD25/CD127/CD95/CD27, cells of the CD4+ naive, central memory, regulatory and stem cell-like memory subsets were sorted. The source material was central memory CD4+ T cells from blood. The TCR was taken from a woman aged 30 to 39 with type 1 diabetes. This rearrangement joins TRBV9 to TRBJ2-7; the match to TRBD1 covers 8 bases. The CDR3 DNA reads TGTGCCAGCAGCGAGGGGACAGGTTCAATATACGAGCAGTACTTC. Translated, it gives CASSEGTGSIYEQYF.